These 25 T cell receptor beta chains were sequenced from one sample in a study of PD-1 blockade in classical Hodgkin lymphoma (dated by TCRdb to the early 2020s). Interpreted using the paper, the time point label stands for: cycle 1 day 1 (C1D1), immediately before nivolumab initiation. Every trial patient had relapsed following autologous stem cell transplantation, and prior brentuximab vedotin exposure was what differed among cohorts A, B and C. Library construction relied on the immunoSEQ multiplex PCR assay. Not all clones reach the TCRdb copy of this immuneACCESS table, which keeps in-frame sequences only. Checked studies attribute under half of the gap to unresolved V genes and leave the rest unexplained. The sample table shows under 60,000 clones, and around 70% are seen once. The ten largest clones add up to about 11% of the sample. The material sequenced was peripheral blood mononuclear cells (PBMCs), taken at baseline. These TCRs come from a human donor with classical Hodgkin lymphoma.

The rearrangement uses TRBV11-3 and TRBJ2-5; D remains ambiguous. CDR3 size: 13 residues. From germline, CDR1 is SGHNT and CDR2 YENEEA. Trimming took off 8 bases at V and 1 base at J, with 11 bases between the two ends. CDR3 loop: CASEGPFQETQYF. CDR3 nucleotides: TGTGCCAGCGAAGGACCTTTCCAAGAGACCCAGTACTTC. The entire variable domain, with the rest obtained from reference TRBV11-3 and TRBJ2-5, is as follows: EAGVVQSPRYKIIEKKQPVAFWCNPISGHNTLYWYLQNLGQGPELLIRYENEEAVDDSQLPKDRFSAERLKGVDSTLKIQPAELGDSAVYLCASEGPFQETQYFGPGTRLLVL.

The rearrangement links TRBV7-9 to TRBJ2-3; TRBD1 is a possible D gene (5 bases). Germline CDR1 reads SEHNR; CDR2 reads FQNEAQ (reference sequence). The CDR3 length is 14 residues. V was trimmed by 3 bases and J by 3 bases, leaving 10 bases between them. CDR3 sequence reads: CASSFVGPTDTQYF. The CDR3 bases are TGTGCCAGCAGCTTCGTGGGGCCTACAGATACGCAGTATTTT.

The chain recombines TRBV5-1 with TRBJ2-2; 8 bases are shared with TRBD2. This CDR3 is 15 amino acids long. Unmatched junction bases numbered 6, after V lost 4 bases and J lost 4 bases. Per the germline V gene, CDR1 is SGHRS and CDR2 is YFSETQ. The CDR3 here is CASSLSGRATGELFF. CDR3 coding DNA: TGCGCCAGCAGCCTAAGCGGGAGAGCCACCGGGGAGCTGTTTTTT.

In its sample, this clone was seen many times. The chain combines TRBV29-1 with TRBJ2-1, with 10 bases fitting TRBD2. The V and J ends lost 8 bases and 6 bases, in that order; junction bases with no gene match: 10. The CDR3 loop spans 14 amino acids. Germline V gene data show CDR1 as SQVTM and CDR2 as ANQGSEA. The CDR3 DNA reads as TGCAGCCTGAGAGGGCTAGCGGGAGTCAATGAGCAGTTCTTC. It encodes CSLRGLAGVNEQFF.

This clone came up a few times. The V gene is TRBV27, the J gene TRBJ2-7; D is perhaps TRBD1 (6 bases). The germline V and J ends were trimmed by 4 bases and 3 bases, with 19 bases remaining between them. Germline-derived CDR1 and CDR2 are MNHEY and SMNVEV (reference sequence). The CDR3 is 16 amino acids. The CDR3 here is CASSSAGTPQYYEQYF. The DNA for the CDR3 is TGTGCCAGCAGTTCCGCAGGGACACCCCAATACTACGAGCAGTACTTC.

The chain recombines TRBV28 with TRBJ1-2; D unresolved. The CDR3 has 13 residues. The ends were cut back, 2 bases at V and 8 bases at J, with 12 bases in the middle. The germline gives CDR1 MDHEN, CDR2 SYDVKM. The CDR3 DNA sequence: TGTGCCAGCAGTTTAAGGCAGCACACGGGCTACACCTTC. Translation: CASSLRQHTGYTF.

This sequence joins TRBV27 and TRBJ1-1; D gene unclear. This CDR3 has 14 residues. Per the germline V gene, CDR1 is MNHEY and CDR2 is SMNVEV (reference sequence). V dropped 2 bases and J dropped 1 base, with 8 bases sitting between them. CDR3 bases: TGTGCCAGCAGTTTAAACGGTAAGAACACTGAAGCTTTCTTT. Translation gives CASSLNGKNTEAFF.

CDR3 region: CASSVGPAGNQPQHF. In nucleotides, the CDR3 is TGTGCCAGCAGTGTGGGCCCGGCGGGCAATCAGCCCCAGCATTTT. The chain couples TRBV6-5 to TRBJ1-5, with D unresolved. V was pared by 5 bases and J by 2 bases, with 13 bases between. CDR3 size: 15 residues. Germline V lookup: CDR1 MNHEY, CDR2 SVGAGI.

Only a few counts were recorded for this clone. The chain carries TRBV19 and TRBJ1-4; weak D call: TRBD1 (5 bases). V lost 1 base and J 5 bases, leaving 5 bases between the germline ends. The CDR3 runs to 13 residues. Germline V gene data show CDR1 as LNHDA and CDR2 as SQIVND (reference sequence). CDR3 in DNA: TGTGCCAGTAGTATAGGGGGGAATGAAAAACTGTTTTTT. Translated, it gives CASSIGGNEKLFF.

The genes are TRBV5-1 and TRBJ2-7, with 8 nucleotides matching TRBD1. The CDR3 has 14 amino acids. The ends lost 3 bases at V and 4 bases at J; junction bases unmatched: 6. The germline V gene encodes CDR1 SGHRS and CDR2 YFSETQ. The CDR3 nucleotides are TGCGCCAGCAGCTACCAGTGGACAGGGTACGAGCAGTACTTC. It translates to CASSYQWTGYEQYF.

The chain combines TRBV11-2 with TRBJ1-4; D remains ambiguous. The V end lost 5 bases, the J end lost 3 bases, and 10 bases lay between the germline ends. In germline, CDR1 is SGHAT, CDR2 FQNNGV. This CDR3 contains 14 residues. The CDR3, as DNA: TGTGCCAGCAGCCCCCGCGAGTCTAATGAAAAACTGTTTTTT. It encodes CASSPRESNEKLFF.

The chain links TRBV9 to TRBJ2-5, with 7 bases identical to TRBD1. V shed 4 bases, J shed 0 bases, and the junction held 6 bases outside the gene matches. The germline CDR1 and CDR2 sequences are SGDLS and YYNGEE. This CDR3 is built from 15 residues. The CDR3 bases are TGTGCCAGCAGCAACCTGGGACAGCACCAAGAGACCCAGTACTTC. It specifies CASSNLGQHQETQYF.

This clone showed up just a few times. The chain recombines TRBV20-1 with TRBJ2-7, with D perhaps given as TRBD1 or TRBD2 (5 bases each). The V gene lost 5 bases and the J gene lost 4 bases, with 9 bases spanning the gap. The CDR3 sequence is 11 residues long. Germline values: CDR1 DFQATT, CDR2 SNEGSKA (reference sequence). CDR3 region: CSAGDGYEQYF. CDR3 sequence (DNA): TGCAGTGCTGGGGACGGGTACGAGCAGTACTTC.

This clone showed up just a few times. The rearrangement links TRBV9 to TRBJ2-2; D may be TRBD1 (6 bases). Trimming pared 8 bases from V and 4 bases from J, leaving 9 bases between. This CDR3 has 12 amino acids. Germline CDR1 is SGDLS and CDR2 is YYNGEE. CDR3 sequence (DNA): TGTGCCAGTGAGGGGGTCACCGGGGAGCTGTTTTTT. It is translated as CASEGVTGELFF. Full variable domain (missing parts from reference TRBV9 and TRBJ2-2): DSGVTQTPKHLITATGQRVTLRCSPRSGDLSVYWYQQSLDQGLQFLIQYYNGEERAKGNILERFSAQQFPDLHSELNLSSLELGDSALYFCASEGVTGELFFGEGSRLTVL.

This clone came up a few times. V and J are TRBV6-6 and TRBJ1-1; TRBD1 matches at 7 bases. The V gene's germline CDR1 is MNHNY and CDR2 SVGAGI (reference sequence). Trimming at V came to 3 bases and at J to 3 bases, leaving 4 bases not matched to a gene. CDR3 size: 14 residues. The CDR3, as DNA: TGTGCCAGCAGTTATAGGGGGCCTGACACTGAAGCTTTCTTT. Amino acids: CASSYRGPDTEAFF.

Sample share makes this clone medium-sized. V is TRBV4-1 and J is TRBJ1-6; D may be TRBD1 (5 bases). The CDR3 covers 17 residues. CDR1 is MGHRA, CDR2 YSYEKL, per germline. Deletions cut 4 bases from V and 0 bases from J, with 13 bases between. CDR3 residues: CASSPDSSSSYNSPLHF. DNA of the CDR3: TGCGCCAGCAGCCCTGACAGTTCAAGCTCCTATAATTCACCCCTCCACTTT.

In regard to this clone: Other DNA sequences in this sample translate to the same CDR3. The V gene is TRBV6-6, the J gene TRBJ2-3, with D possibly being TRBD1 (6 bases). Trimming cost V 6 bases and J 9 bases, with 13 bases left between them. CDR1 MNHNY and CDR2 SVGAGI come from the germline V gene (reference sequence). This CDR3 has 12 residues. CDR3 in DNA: TGTGCCAGCAGGGGGACACTAGGAACGCAGTATTTT. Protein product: CASRGTLGTQYF.

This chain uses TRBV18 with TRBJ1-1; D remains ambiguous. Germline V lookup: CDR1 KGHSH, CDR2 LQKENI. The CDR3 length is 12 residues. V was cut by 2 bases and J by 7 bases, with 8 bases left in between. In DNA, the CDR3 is TGTGCCAGCTCACCAAGACAAGGTGAAGCTTTCTTT. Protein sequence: CASSPRQGEAFF.

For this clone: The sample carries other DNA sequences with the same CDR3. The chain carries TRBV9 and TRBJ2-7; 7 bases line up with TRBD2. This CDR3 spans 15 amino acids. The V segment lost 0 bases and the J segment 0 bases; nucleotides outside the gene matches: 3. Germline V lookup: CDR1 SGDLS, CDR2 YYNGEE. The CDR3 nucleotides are TGTGCCAGCAGCGTAGATGGCGGGAGCTCCTACGAGCAGTACTTC. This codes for CASSVDGGSSYEQYF.

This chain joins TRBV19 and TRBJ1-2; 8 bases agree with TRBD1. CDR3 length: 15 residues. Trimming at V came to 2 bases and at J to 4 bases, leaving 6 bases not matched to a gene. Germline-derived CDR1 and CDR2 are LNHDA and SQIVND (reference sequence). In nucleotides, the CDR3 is TGTGCCAGTAGTATACAGGGGGCGCGAGTCTATGGCTACACCTTC. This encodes CASSIQGARVYGYTF.

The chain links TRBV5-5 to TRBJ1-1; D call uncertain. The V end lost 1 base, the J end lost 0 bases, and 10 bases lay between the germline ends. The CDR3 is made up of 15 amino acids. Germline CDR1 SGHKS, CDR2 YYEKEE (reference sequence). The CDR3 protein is CASSLTLRMNTEAFF. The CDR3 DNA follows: TGTGCCAGCAGCTTGACGTTGCGGATGAACACTGAAGCTTTCTTT.

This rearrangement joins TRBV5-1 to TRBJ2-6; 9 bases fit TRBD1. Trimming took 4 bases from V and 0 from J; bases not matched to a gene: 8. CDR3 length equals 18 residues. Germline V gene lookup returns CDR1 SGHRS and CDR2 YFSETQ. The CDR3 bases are TGCGCCAGCAGCCCGATGGGGACAGGGCTCTCTGGGGCCAACGTCCTGACTTTC. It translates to CASSPMGTGLSGANVLTF.

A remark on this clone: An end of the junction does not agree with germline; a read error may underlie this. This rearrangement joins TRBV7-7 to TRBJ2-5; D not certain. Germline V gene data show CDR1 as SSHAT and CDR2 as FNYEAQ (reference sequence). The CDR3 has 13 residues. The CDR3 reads CASSFGHQETQYF. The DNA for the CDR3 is TGTGCTAGCAGCTTCGGGCACCAAGAGACCCAGTACTTC. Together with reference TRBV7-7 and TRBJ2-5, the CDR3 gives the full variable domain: GAGVSQSPRYKVTKRGQDVTLRCDPISSHATLYWYQQALGQGPEFLTYFNYEAQPDKSGLPSDRFSAERPEGSISTLTIQRTEQRDSAMYRCASSFGHQETQYFGPGTRLLVL.

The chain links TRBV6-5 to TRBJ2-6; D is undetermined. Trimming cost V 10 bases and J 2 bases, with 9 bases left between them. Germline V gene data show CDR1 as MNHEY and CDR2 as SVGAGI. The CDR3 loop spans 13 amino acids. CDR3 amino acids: CATRATGANVLTF. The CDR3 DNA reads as TGTGCCACCCGGGCCACTGGGGCCAACGTCCTGACTTTC.

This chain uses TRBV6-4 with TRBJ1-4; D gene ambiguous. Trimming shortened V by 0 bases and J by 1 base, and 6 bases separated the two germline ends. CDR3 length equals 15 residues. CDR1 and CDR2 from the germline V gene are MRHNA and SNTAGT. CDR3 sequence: CASSDSQRTNEKLFF. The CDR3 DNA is TGTGCCAGCAGTGACTCTCAGCGAACTAATGAAAAACTGTTTTTT.